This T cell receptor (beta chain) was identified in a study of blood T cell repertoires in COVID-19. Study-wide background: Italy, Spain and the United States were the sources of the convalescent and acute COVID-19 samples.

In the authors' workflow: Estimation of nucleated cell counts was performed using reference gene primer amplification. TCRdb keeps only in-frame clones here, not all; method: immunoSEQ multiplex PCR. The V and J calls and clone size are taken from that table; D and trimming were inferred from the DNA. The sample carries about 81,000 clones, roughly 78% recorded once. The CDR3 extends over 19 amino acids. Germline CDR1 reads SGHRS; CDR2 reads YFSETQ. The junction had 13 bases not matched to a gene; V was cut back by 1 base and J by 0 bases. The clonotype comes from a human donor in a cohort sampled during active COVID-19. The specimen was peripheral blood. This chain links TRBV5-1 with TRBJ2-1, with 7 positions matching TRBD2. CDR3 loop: CASSLLSRRGSSSYNEQFF. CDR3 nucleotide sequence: TGCGCCAGCAGCTTGCTATCTAGGCGGGGGTCTAGCTCCTACAATGAGCAGTTCTTC.